Presented here are 9 T cell receptor beta chains from one specimen sequenced in a study of blood T cell repertoires in COVID-19. The data were produced by immunoSEQ multiplex PCR, yet TCRdb's version contains in-frame clones alone and is incomplete. The profile shows hundreds of thousands of clones, about 88% of them singletons. Sequencing was performed on PBMCs or T cells enriched from blood (not recorded which). The receptor set was obtained from a man aged 55-75 years who had recovered from COVID-19.

The V call is TRBV5-1, the J call TRBJ2-3, with 7 bases matching TRBD1. Losses at the gene ends were 4 bases for V and 0 bases for J; bases not matched to a gene: 8. CDR3 size: 16 residues. CDR1 SGHRS and CDR2 YFSETQ come from the germline V gene. The CDR3 region is CASSQGTDSSTDTQYF. The CDR3 DNA reads TGCGCCAGCAGCCAAGGGACAGATTCTAGCACAGATACGCAGTATTTT. The full variable domain, rest sourced from reference TRBV5-1 and TRBJ2-3, is KAGVTQTPRYLIKTRGQQVTLSCSPISGHRSVSWYQQTPGQGLQFLFEYFSETQRNKGNFPGRFSGRQFSNSRSEMNVSTLELGDSALYLCASSQGTDSSTDTQYFGPGTRLTVL.

The chain has TRBV3-1 (or the pseudogene TRBV3-2) and TRBJ1-4, with 7 bases fitting TRBD1. Germline V gene data show CDR1 as LGHDT and CDR2 as YNNKEL (reference sequence). J was trimmed by 3 bases and V by 4 bases; bases with no gene match: 5. This CDR3 has 15 amino acids. CDR3 bases: TGTGCCAGCAGCCCGCGACAGGGCGCTAATGAAAAACTGTTTTTT. Its protein is CASSPRQGANEKLFF.

V is TRBV5-1 and J is TRBJ2-7; possible D gene TRBD2, 5 bases. Trimming pared 1 base from V and 2 bases from J, leaving 22 bases between. This CDR3 contains 18 residues. Germline-derived CDR1 and CDR2 are SGHRS and YFSETQ. This CDR3 reads CASSLPTNNDPVPYEQYF. The CDR3 DNA reads as TGCGCCAGCAGCTTGCCGACTAATAACGACCCAGTCCCCTACGAGCAGTACTTC.

The chain recombines TRBV3-1 (or the pseudogene TRBV3-2) with TRBJ2-3; D possibly corresponds to TRBD2 (7 bases). Trimming shortened V by 3 bases and J by 6 bases, and 16 bases separated the two germline ends. The germline gives CDR1 LGHDT, CDR2 YNNKEL (reference sequence). The CDR3 totals 15 residues. DNA of the CDR3: TGTGCCAGCAGCCAGTTGCGGGGGCGAGGGGATACGCAGTATTTT. This gives the protein CASSQLRGRGDTQYF.

The CDR3 loop is CASSPSGVGVNQPQHF. CDR3 bases: TGTGCCAGCTCACCTTCAGGGGTAGGGGTCAATCAGCCCCAGCATTTT. The chain joins TRBV18 to TRBJ1-5, with D perhaps TRBD1 (6 bases). Trimming stripped 3 bases from V and 3 bases from J, with 15 bases between. CDR3 length: 16 residues. CDR1 is KGHSH and CDR2 is LQKENI in the germline V gene. Using reference TRBV18 and TRBJ1-5 for the parts outside the CDR3, the full variable domain is NAGVMQNPRHLVRRRGQEARLRCSPMKGHSHVYWYRQLPEEGLKFMVYLQKENIIDESGMPKERFSAEFPKEGPSILRIQQVVRGDSAAYFCASSPSGVGVNQPQHFGDGTRLSIL.

The rearrangement links TRBV28 to TRBJ1-4; D possibly corresponds to TRBD1 (6 bases). Looked up from germline, CDR1 is MDHEN and CDR2 is SYDVKM. Trimming pared 1 base from V and 0 bases from J, leaving 15 bases between. CDR3 length: 18 residues. This chain's CDR3 is CASSLLGHGVATNEKLFF. CDR3 bases: TGTGCCAGCAGTTTATTGGGACACGGAGTAGCAACTAATGAAAAACTGTTTTTT.

The V call is TRBV24-1, the J call TRBJ2-5; D is uncertain. Trimming took 0 bases from V and 5 from J, leaving 3 bases between them. Germline assignment: CDR1 KGHDR and CDR2 SFDVKD. The CDR3 consists of 12 residues. CDR3 residues: CATSDLRETQYF. Here the CDR3 DNA reads TGTGCCACCAGTGATTTGCGTGAGACCCAGTACTTC.

The chain is built from TRBV30 and TRBJ1-3; maybe TRBD1 (5 bases). Germline V lookup: CDR1 GTSNPN, CDR2 SVGIG (reference sequence). The CDR3 loop spans 15 amino acids. Trimming cost V 3 bases and J 2 bases, with 14 bases left between them. CDR3 residues: CAWSRTGSTGNTIYF. In DNA form, the CDR3 reads TGTGCCTGGAGCCGAACAGGAAGCACTGGAAACACCATATATTTT. Variable domain in full (rest from reference TRBV30 and TRBJ1-3): SQTIHQWPATLVQPVGSPLSLECTVEGTSNPNLYWYRQAAGRGLQLLFYSVGIGQISSEVPQNLSASRPQDRQFILSSKKLLLSDSGFYLCAWSRTGSTGNTIYFGEGSWLTVV.

The chain uses TRBV12-3 or TRBV12-4 and TRBJ2-7, with 7 positions matching TRBD1. The CDR3 extends over 13 amino acids. The J segment lost 2 bases and the V segment lost 6 bases, leaving 4 bases of the junction unmatched. The CDR3 sequence: CASSTGETYEQYF. Written as DNA, the CDR3 is TGTGCCAGCAGCACAGGGGAGACCTACGAGCAGTACTTC.